The rows below give T cell receptor beta chains drawn from one sample of a study of T cells in Graves' hyperthyroidism and ophthalmopathy. TCRdb itself ran the multiplex PCR reads through MiXCR, one entry per CDR3 protein. The data contain around 190,000 distinct CDR3 sequences, 17% of them singletons. The sequenced sample was blood. The source of these receptors is a woman in her forties or fifties with Graves' hyperthyroidism. Each CDR3 is given with its conserved first and last residue. D genes are given only for firm matches. Not all rows give a size; the values are once, few, many and, for expanded clones, a class.

-	TRBV19	-	17	TRBJ1-5	CASSIVRSGRGNQPQHF	TGTGCCAGTAGTATAGTGAGGTCGGGGCGAGGGAATCAGCCCCAGCATTTT
few	TRBV30	-	11	TRBJ2-2	CAWSGPGELFF	TGTGCCTGGAGCGGGCCCGGGGAGCTGTTTTTT
-	TRBV5-1	-	14	TRBJ2-5	CASSLRGRGETQYF	TGCGCCAGCAGCTTACGGGGTCGGGGAGAGACCCAGTACTTC
many	TRBV7-2	-	13	TRBJ2-1	CASSLEISYEQFF	TGTGCCAGCAGCTTAGAGATAAGTTATGAGCAGTTCTTC
-	TRBV2	-	12	TRBJ2-7	CASTPAGKLQYF	TGTGCCAGCACTCCGGCAGGGAAACTGCAGTACTTC
-	TRBV24-1	-	15	TRBJ2-1	CATSDPGVSYNEQFF	TGTGCCACCAGTGACCCAGGGGTCTCCTACAATGAGCAGTTCTTC
many	TRBV27	-	14	TRBJ1-2	CASRADRANYGYTF	TGTGCCAGCAGGGCCGACAGAGCTAACTATGGCTACACCTTC
-	TRBV27	TRBD2	15	TRBJ2-4	CASNPGTSGTGIQYF	TGTGCCAGCAATCCCGGGACTAGCGGGACGGGCATTCAGTACTTC
few	TRBV7-3	-	13	TRBJ2-5	CASSPEMGETQYF	TGTGCCAGCAGCCCGGAGATGGGAGAGACCCAGTACTTC
-	TRBV11-3	-	16	TRBJ2-4	CASSFSSGPGTDIQYF	TGTGCCAGCAGCTTCTCTTCGGGCCCCGGTACAGACATTCAGTACTTC
many	TRBV20-1	TRBD1	13	TRBJ1-1	CSAFGQGNTEAFF	TGCAGTGCTTTCGGACAGGGGAACACTGAAGCTTTCTTT
many	TRBV7-9	TRBD1	17	TRBJ1-2	CASSFKRLDRGGYGYTF	TGTGCCAGCAGCTTTAAACGTCTGGACAGGGGAGGCTATGGCTACACCTTC
many	TRBV6-1	-	15	TRBJ2-7	CASTQGGGNSYEQYF	TGTGCCAGCACCCAAGGTGGCGGGAACTCCTACGAGCAGTACTTC
many	TRBV6-5	-	18	TRBJ1-5	CASSYGGLPRVSNQPQHF	TGTGCCAGCAGTTACGGGGGGCTCCCCCGTGTAAGCAATCAGCCCCAGCATTTT
-	TRBV9	-	14	TRBJ1-1	CASSEESWGPEAFF	TGTGCCAGCAGCGAGGAGTCTTGGGGCCCTGAAGCTTTCTTT
-	TRBV5-1	TRBD1	16	TRBJ1-1	CASSLFTGGDGTEAFF	TGCGCCAGCAGCTTGTTTACAGGGGGCGACGGCACTGAAGCTTTCTTT
many	TRBV7-6	TRBD2	14	TRBJ2-1	CASSLGLAGGEQFF	TGTGCCAGCAGCTTAGGACTAGCGGGAGGCGAGCAGTTCTTC
-	TRBV13	TRBD2	18	TRBJ2-7	CASSLVSVTSADSYEQYF	TGTGCCAGCAGCTTAGTCTCCGTAACTAGCGCCGACTCCTACGAGCAGTACTTC
many	TRBV18	-	12	TRBJ1-4	CASSPSSEKLFF	TGTGCCAGCTCACCAAGCTCTGAAAAACTGTTTTTT
-	TRBV5-1	TRBD1	14	TRBJ1-2	CASRSGQGFYGYTF	TGCGCCAGCAGGTCCGGACAGGGGTTCTATGGCTACACCTTC
-	TRBV20-1	TRBD1	15	TRBJ2-7	CSATLGQGLIYEQYF	TGCAGTGCTACACTGGGACAGGGACTGATCTACGAGCAGTACTTC
many	TRBV12-3/TRBV12-4	-	15	TRBJ1-1	CASSLERGGDTEAFF	TGTGCCAGCAGTTTAGAAAGAGGGGGGGACACTGAAGCTTTCTTT
few	TRBV9	-	13	TRBJ1-3	CASGGSSGNTIYF	TGTGCCAGCGGAGGGAGCTCTGGAAACACCATATATTTT
few	TRBV3-1	-	15	TRBJ1-2	CASSQDRRGAGGYTF	TGTGCCAGCAGCCAAGACCGCCGGGGGGCAGGTGGCTACACCTTC
many	TRBV3-1	TRBD2	15	TRBJ2-5	CASSQGTSGTETQYF	TGTGCCAGCAGCCAGGGGACTAGCGGGACGGAGACCCAGTACTTC
many	TRBV25-1	TRBD2	18	TRBJ2-7	CASSEYTLIAGDLYEQYF	TGTGCCAGCAGTGAATATACCCTGATAGCGGGCGACTTGTACGAGCAGTACTTC
-	TRBV19	-	15	TRBJ2-5	CASSSGLAGGETQYF	TGTGCCAGTAGTTCGGGACTCGCTGGGGGAGAGACCCAGTACTTC
many	TRBV6-2/TRBV6-3	TRBD2	15	TRBJ2-2	CASRPGTSGTGELFF	TGTGCCAGCAGACCTGGGACTAGCGGGACCGGGGAGCTGTTTTTT
-	TRBV20-1	TRBD2	17	TRBJ2-5	CSARGLAGSGTQETQYF	TGCAGTGCTAGGGGACTAGCGGGGAGTGGGACCCAAGAGACCCAGTACTTC
many	TRBV20-1	TRBD2	14	TRBJ2-1	CSARAGTSGFAQFF	TGCAGTGCTAGGGCCGGGACTAGCGGGTTTGCGCAGTTCTTC